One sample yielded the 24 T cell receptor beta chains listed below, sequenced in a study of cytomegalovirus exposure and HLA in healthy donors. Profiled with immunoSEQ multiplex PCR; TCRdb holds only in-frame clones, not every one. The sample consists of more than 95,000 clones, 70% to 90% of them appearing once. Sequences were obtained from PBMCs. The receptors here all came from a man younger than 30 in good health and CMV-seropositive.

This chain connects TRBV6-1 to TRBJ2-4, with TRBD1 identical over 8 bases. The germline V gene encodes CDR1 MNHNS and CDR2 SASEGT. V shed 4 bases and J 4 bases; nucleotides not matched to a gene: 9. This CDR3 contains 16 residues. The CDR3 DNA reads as TGTGCCAGCAGTGGCTCCCCGGGACAGGATAAAAACATTCAGTACTTC. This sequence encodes CASSGSPGQDKNIQYF.

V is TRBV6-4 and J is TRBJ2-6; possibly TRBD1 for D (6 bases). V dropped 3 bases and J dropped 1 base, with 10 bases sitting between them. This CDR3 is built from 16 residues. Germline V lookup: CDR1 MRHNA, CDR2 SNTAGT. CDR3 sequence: CASSEGAESGANVLTF. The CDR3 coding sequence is TGTGCCAGCAGTGAGGGGGCGGAATCTGGGGCCAACGTCCTGACTTTC.

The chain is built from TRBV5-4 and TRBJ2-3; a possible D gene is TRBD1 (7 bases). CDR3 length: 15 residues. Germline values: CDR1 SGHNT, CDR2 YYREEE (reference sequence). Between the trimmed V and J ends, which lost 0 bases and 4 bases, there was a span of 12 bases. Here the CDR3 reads CASSLGQGGPDTQYF. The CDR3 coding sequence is TGTGCCAGCAGCTTGGGACAGGGAGGCCCAGATACGCAGTATTTT.

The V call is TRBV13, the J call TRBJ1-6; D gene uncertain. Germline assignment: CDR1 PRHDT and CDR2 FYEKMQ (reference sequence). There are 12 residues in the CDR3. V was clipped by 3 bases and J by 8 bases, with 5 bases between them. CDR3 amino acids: CASSFPYSPLHF. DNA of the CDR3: TGTGCCAGCAGCTTTCCCTATTCACCCCTCCACTTT.

This chain's CDR3 is CASSRQGPNTEAFF. CDR3 nucleotide sequence: TGTGCCAGTAGTCGACAGGGGCCGAACACTGAAGCTTTCTTT. V gene TRBV19 combines with J gene TRBJ1-1; 8 bases fit TRBD1. Losses at the gene ends were 5 bases for V and 1 base for J; bases not matched to a gene: 3. Germline CDR1 reads LNHDA; CDR2 reads SQIVND (reference sequence). The CDR3 is 14 residues long.

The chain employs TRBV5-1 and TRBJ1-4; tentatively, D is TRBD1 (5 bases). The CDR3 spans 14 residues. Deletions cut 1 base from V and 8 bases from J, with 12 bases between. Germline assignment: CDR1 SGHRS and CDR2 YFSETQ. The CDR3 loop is CASSLPGVKEKLFF. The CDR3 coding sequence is TGCGCCAGCAGCTTGCCGGGGGTGAAGGAAAAACTGTTTTTT.

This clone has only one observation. The CDR3 sequence: CASKGYTDTQYF. CDR3 nucleotide sequence: TGTGCCAGCAAGGGGTACACAGATACGCAGTATTTT. The gene calls are TRBV7-9 and TRBJ2-3; D is perhaps TRBD1 (5 bases). V lost 7 bases to trimming and J lost 2 bases, with 7 bases between them. This CDR3 has 12 residues. CDR1 is SEHNR and CDR2 is FQNEAQ in the germline V gene (reference sequence).

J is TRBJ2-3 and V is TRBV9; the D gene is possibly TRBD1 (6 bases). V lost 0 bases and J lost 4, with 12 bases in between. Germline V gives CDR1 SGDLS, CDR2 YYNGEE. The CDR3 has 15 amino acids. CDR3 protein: CASSVAGARPDTQYF. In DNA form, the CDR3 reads TGTGCCAGCAGCGTAGCAGGGGCACGGCCAGATACGCAGTATTTT.

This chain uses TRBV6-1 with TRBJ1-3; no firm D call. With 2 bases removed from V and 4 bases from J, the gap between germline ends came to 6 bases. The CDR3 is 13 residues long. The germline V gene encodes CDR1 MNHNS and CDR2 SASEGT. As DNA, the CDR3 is TGTGCCAGCAGTGAAATGAGAGGAAACACCATATATTTT. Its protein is CASSEMRGNTIYF.

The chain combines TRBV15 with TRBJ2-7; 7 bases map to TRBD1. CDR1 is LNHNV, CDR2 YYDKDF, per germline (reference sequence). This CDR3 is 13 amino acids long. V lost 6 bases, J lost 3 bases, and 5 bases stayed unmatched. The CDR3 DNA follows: TGTGCCACCAGGGGACAGCAGGGCTACGAGCAGTACTTC. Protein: CATRGQQGYEQYF.

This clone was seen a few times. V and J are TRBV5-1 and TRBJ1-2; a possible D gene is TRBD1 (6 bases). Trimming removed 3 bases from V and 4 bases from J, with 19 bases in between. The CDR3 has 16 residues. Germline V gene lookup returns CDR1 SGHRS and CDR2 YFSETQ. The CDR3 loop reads CASSSNPGTRPYGYTF. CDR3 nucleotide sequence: TGCGCCAGCAGCTCGAATCCCGGGACACGGCCCTATGGCTACACCTTC.

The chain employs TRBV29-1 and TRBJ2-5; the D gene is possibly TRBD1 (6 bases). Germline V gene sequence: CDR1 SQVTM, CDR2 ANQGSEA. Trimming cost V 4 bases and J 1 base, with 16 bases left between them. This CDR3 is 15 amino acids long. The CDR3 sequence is CSVVDSRYFQETQYF. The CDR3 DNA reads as TGCAGCGTTGTGGACAGCCGATACTTCCAAGAGACCCAGTACTTC.

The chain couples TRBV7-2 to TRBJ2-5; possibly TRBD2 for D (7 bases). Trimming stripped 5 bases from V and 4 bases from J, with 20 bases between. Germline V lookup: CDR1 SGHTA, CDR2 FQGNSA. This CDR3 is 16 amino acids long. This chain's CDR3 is CASSLPRGAIVETQYF. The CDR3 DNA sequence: TGTGCCAGCAGCCTACCCCGGGGGGCAATAGTAGAGACCCAGTACTTC.

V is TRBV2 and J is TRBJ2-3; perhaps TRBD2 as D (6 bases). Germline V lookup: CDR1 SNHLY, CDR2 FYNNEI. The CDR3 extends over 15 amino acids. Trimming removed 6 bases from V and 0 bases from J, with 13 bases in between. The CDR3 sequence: CASRTAAGSTDTQYF. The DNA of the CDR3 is TGTGCCAGCAGGACTGCGGCGGGAAGCACAGATACGCAGTATTTT. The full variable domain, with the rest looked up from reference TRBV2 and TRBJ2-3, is EPEVTQTPSHQVTQMGQEVILRCVPISNHLYFYWYRQILGQKVEFLVSFYNNEISEKSEIFDDQFSVERPDGSNFTLKIRSTKLEDSAMYFCASRTAAGSTDTQYFGPGTRLTVL.

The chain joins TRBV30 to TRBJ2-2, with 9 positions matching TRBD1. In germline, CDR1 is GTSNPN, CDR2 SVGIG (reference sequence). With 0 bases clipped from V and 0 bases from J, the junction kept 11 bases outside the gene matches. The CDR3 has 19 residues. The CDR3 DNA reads TGTGCCTGGAGTGTCTCAACCTCGGGACAGGGCGCGAACACCGGGGAGCTGTTTTTT. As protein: CAWSVSTSGQGANTGELFF. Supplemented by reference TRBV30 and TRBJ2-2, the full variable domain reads SQTIHQWPATLVQPVGSPLSLECTVEGTSNPNLYWYRQAAGRGLQLLFYSVGIGQISSEVPQNLSASRPQDRQFILSSKKLLLSDSGFYLCAWSVSTSGQGANTGELFFGEGSRLTVL.

CDR3 sequence (DNA): TGTGCCACCACACTGGGACTAGCGGGTTACAATGAGCAGTTCTTC. This gives the protein CATTLGLAGYNEQFF. The rearrangement uses TRBV2 and TRBJ2-1; TRBD2 matches 12 bases. The germline gives CDR1 SNHLY, CDR2 FYNNEI. V lost 10 bases to trimming and J lost 4 bases; unmatched junction nucleotides: 8. This CDR3 has 15 residues.

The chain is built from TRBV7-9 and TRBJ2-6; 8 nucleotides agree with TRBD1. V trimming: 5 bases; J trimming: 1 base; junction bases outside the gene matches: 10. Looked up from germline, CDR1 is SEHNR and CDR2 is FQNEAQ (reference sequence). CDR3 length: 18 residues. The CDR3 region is CASSDRPQGESGANVLTF. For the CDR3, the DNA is TGTGCCAGCAGCGACCGGCCACAGGGGGAGTCTGGGGCCAACGTCCTGACTTTC.

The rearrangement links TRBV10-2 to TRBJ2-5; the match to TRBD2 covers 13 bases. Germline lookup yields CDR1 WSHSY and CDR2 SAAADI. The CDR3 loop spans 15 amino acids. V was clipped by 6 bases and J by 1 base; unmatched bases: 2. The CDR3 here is CASSRLAGGQETQYF. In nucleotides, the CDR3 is TGCGCCAGCAGCCGACTAGCGGGGGGCCAAGAGACCCAGTACTTC.

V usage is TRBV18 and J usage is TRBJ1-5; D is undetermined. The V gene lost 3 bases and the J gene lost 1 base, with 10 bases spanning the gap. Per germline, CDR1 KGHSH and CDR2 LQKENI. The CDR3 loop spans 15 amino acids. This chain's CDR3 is CASSPYWESNQPQHF. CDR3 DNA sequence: TGTGCCAGCTCACCGTACTGGGAGAGCAATCAGCCCCAGCATTTT.

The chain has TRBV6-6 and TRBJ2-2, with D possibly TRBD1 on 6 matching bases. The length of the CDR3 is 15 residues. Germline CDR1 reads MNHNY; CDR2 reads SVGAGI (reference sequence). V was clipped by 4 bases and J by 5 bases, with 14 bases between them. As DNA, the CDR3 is TGTGCCAGCAGTTGGGGCTCAGGGGATACCGGGGAGCTGTTTTTT. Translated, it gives CASSWGSGDTGELFF.

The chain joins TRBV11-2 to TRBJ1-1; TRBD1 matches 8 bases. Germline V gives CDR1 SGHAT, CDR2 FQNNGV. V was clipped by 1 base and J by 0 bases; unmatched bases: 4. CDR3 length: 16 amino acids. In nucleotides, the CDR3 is TGTGCCAGCAGCTTAGGCCAGGGGGCCATGAACACTGAAGCTTTCTTT. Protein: CASSLGQGAMNTEAFF.

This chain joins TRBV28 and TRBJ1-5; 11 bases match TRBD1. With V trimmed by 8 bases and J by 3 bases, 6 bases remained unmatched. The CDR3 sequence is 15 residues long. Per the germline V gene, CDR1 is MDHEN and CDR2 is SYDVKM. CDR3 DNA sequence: TGTGCCAGCCGGACAGGGGGCGCCCTCAATCAGCCCCAGCATTTT. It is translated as CASRTGGALNQPQHF. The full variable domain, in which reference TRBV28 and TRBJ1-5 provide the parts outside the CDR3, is DVKVTQSSRYLVKRTGEKVFLECVQDMDHENMFWYRQDPGLGLRLIYFSYDVKMKEKGDIPEGYSVSREKKERFSLILESASTNQTSMYLCASRTGGALNQPQHFGDGTRLSIL.

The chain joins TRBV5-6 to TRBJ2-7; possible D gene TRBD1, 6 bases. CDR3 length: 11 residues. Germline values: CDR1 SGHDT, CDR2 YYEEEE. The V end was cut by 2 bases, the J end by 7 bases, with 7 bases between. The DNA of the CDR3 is TGTGCCAGCAGCTTACAGGGAGAGCAGTACTTC. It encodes CASSLQGEQYF.

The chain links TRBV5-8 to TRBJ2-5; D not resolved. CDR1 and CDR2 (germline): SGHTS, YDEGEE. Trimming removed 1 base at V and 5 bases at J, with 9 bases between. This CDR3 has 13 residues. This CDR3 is CASSLTPRETQYF. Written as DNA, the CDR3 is TGTGCCAGCAGCTTGACCCCCAGGGAGACCCAGTACTTC.